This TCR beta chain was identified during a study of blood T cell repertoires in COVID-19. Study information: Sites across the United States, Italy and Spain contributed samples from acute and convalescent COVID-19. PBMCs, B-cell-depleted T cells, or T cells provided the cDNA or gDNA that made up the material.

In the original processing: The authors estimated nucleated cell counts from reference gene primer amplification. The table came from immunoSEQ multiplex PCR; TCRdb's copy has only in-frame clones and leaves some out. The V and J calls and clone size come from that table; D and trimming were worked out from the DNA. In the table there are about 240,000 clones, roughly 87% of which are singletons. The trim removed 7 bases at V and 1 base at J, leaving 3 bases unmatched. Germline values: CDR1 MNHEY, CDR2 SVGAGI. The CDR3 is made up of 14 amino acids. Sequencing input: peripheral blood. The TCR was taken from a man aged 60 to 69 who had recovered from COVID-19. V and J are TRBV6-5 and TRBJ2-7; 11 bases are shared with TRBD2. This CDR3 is CASKASGGSYEQYV. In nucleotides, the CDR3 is TGTGCCAGCAAGGCTAGCGGGGGGTCCTACGAGCAGTACGTC.